This TCR beta chain came from a study of T cells in Graves' hyperthyroidism and ophthalmopathy. Across the whole study: Upon initial diagnosis and before any treatment, peripheral blood was collected.

The CDR3 is 15 amino acids. V lost 2 bases to trimming and J lost 2 bases, with 12 bases between them. In germline, CDR1 is MNHNY, CDR2 SVGAGI (reference sequence). This clonotype was detected many times. Its cognate antigen is unknown. For the diagnoses, clinical symptoms, serum thyroxine and TRAb, thyroid ultrasound and orbital computed tomography were used. Findings and limits, study-wide: It was a median around 6 months before onset that the model predicted ophthalmopathy.

The source material, RNA transcripts, was used to amplify TCR beta CDR3 regions. In the first-round RT-PCR of the TCR CDR3, the HTBI primer set was used. TCRdb redid the calling of the multiplex PCR reads with MiXCR, one entry per CDR3 protein. The table lists 300,000 to 350,000 distinct CDR3 sequences, over 15% of them singletons, with roughly 31% in the top ten. The sequencing sample was made of blood. This clonotype was sampled from a man aged 25 to 40 with Graves' hyperthyroidism. This chain joins TRBV6-6 and TRBJ1-2; D ambiguous. The CDR3 spells CASSYVGATNYGYTF. CDR3 DNA sequence: TGTGCCAGCAGTTACGTTGGCGCCACCAACTATGGCTACACCTTC.